This entry concerns a single TCR beta chain. Its target is not known. TCRdb's table, derived via immunoSEQ multiplex PCR, lists solely in-frame clones and lacks some. Seen here are roughly 94,000 clones, under 95% observed once, and the top ten hold around 2%. This record comes from a study of PD-1 blockade in classical Hodgkin lymphoma. Study observations and caveats: It was among complete responders that baseline diversity resembled that of newly diagnosed patients. The study found that TCR diversity rose significantly by C4D1 in CD4+ but not CD8+ cells. Reported baseline diversity: healthy donors highest, relapsed/refractory patients lowest.

Indicated time point: cycle 4 day 1 (C4D1), after more than five weeks of nivolumab. Patients all relapsed after autologous stem cell transplantation, and there was variation in brentuximab vedotin exposure. The sequence came from a human donor with classical Hodgkin lymphoma. The sequences come from peripheral blood mononuclear cells (PBMCs), collected before the fourth cycle of nivolumab.

CDR3: CASRRGTEAFF. CDR3 DNA sequence: TGTGCCAGCAGGAGGGGCACTGAAGCTTTCTTT. This chain connects TRBV7-9 to TRBJ1-1; D is perhaps TRBD1 (5 bases). V dropped 6 bases and J dropped 4 bases, with 6 bases sitting between them. The CDR3 loop spans 11 amino acids. CDR1 and CDR2 (germline): SEHNR, FQNEAQ (reference sequence).